These T cell receptor beta chains were read from a single sample in a study of T cells expressing NK-cell markers. Each CDR3 protein gets one entry in TCRdb, which reprocessed the 5' RACE reads and gives no DNA. The sample has roughly 300,000 distinct CDR3 sequences. Material for sequencing was blood T cells: a sorted CD56 or NKG2C T cell subset, CD4+ or CD8+ T cells, or bulk PBMC T cells (not recorded which). The source is a woman between 18 and 69 years old in good health. Each CDR3 is given with its conserved first and last residue.

cdr3_aa j_call v_call
CASSLADTGELFF TRBJ2-2 TRBV7-9
CSTAGGVADTQYF TRBJ2-3 TRBV20-1
CSAPGVGGYTF TRBJ1-2 TRBV20-1
CASSFSGLDIQYF TRBJ2-4 TRBV5-1
CSVAQINEKLFF TRBJ1-4 TRBV29-1
CASSPQLGARSSGANVLTF TRBJ2-6 TRBV4-1
CASSFHGTRGNEQYF TRBJ2-7 TRBV7-3
CSVDDGKDIQYF TRBJ2-4 TRBV29-1
CASSFLGISPLHF TRBJ1-6 TRBV12-3/TRBV12-4
CASSHPMNTEAFF TRBJ1-1 TRBV5-5
CASSLQGLRETQYF TRBJ2-5 TRBV5-1
CASSYWDRVAYF TRBJ2-3 TRBV6-2/TRBV6-3
CASSLNGDTGELFF TRBJ2-2 TRBV12-3/TRBV12-4
CAWTLRDEQFF TRBJ2-1 TRBV30
CSARTGSEQFF TRBJ2-1 TRBV20-1
CSATGLVDEQYF TRBJ2-7 TRBV20-1
CSVEGQRENQETQYF TRBJ2-5 TRBV29-1
CASSFKVLGHTGELFF TRBJ2-2 TRBV7-2
CASSFNGGRTDTQYF TRBJ2-3 TRBV7-8
CASTRQGTDYGYTF TRBJ1-2 TRBV7-2
CSARSRLANTGELFF TRBJ2-2 TRBV20-1
CASSLEPSRIPDTQYF TRBJ2-3 TRBV5-1
CRGDSGRVYNEQFF TRBJ2-1 TRBV20-1
CASSLATTRQETQYF TRBJ2-5 TRBV7-2
CSASGTGGDYGYTF TRBJ1-2 TRBV20-1
CASSFGTSNTEAFF TRBJ1-1 TRBV5-1
CASSSDRGGYNEQFF TRBJ2-1 TRBV7-2
CASSLLPSAGSTDTQYF TRBJ2-3 TRBV7-6
CASSPLLERDTQYF TRBJ2-3 TRBV9
CAWGLGGSRYEQYF TRBJ2-7 TRBV30
CASSPVGNQPQHF TRBJ1-5 TRBV18
CASFSGPTEAFF TRBJ1-1 TRBV12-5
CASSPTGWREKLFF TRBJ1-4 TRBV7-2
CATSRDARGSNQPQHF TRBJ1-5 TRBV15
CSAGTVGTGHLGAKNIQYF TRBJ2-4 TRBV20-1
CASSQVLRGYTF TRBJ1-2 TRBV3-1
CASSGYSNQPQHF TRBJ1-5 TRBV12-3/TRBV12-4
CASSSVGLEGWTDTQYF TRBJ2-3 TRBV12-3/TRBV12-4
CASMGQRDTEAFF TRBJ1-1 TRBV12-3/TRBV12-4
CASSPRGSDTEAFF TRBJ1-1 TRBV18
CASSVVGDEQFF TRBJ2-1 TRBV9